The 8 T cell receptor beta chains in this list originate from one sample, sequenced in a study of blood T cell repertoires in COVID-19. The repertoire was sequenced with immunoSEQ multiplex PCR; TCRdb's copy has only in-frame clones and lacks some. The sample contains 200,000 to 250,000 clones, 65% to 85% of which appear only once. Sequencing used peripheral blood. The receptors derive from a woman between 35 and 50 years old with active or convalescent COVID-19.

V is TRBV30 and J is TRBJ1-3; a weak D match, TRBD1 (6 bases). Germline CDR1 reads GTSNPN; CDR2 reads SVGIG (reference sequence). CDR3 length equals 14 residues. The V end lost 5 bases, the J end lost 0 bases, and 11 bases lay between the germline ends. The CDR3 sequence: CAWETGSSGNTIYF. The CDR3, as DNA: TGTGCCTGGGAAACAGGGAGCTCTGGAAACACCATATATTTT. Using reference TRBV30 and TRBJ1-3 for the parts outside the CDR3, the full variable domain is SQTIHQWPATLVQPVGSPLSLECTVEGTSNPNLYWYRQAAGRGLQLLFYSVGIGQISSEVPQNLSASRPQDRQFILSSKKLLLSDSGFYLCAWETGSSGNTIYFGEGSWLTVV.

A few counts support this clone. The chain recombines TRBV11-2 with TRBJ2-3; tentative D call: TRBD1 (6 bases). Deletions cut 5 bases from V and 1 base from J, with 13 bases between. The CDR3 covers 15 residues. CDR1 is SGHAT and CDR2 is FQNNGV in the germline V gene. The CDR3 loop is CASSTYGQRTDTQYF. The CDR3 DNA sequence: TGTGCCAGCAGCACCTATGGACAGCGCACAGATACGCAGTATTTT.

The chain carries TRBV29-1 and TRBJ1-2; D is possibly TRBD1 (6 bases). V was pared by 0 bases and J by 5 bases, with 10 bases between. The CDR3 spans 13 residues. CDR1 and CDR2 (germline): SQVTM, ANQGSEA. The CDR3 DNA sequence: TGCAGCGTTGAAGATGCGCAGGGGTATGGCTACACCTTC. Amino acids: CSVEDAQGYGYTF. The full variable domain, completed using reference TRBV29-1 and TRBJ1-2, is SAVISQKPSRDICQRGTSLTIQCQVDSQVTMMFWYRQQPGQSLTLIATANQGSEATYESGFVIDKFPISRPNLTFSTLTVSNMSPEDSSIYLCSVEDAQGYGYTFGSGTRLTVV.

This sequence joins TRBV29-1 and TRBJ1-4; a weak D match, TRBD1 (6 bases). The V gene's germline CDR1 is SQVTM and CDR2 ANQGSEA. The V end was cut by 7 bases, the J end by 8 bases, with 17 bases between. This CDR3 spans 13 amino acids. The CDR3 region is CSALGRGGEKLFF. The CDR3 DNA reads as TGCAGCGCCTTGGGCAGGGGTGGGGAAAAACTGTTTTTT. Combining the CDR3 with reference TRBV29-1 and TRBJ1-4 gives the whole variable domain SAVISQKPSRDICQRGTSLTIQCQVDSQVTMMFWYRQQPGQSLTLIATANQGSEATYESGFVIDKFPISRPNLTFSTLTVSNMSPEDSSIYLCSALGRGGEKLFFGSGTQLSVL.

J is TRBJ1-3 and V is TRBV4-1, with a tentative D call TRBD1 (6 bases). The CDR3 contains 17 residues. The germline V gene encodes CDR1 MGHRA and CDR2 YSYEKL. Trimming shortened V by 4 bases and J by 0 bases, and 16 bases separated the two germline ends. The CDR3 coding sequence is TGCGCCAGCAGCCGGCGTACAGGGATGAGCTCTGGAAACACCATATATTTT. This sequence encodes CASSRRTGMSSGNTIYF.

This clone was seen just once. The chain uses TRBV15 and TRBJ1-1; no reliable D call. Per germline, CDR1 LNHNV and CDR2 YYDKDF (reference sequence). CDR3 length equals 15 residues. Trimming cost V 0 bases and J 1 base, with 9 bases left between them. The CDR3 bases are TGTGCCACCAGCAGAGATTCGGCAGGGAACACTGAAGCTTTCTTT. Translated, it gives CATSRDSAGNTEAFF.

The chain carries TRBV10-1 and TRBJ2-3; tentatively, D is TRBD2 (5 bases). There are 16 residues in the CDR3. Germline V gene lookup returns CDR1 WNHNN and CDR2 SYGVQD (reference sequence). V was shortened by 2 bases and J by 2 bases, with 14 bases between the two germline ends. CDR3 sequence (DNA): TGCGCCAGCAGTGAGAGAGGGAGATACCCCACAGATACGCAGTATTTT. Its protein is CASSERGRYPTDTQYF.

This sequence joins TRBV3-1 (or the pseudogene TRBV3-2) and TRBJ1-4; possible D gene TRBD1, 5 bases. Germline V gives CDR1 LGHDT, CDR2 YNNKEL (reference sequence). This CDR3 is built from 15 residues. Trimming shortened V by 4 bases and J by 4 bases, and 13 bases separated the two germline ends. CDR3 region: CASSPWGRGNEKLFF. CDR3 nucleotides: TGTGCCAGCAGCCCTTGGGGCAGAGGTAATGAAAAACTGTTTTTT.